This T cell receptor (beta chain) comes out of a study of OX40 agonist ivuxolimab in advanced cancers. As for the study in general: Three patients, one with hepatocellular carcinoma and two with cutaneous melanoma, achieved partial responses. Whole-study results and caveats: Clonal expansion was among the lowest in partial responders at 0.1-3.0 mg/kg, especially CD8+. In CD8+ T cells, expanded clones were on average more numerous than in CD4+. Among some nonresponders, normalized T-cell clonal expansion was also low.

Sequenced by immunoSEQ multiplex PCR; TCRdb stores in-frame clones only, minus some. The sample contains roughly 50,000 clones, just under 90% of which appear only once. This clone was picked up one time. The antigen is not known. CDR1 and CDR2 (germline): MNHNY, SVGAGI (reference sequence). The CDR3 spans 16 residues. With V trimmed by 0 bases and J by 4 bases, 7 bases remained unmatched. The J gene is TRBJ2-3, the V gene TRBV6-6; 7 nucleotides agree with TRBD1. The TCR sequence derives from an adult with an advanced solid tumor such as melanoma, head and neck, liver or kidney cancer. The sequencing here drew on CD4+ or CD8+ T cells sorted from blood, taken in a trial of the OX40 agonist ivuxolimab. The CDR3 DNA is TGTGCCAGCAGTTACTCCCGGGACAGAAAACCAGATACGCAGTATTTT. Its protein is CASSYSRDRKPDTQYF.